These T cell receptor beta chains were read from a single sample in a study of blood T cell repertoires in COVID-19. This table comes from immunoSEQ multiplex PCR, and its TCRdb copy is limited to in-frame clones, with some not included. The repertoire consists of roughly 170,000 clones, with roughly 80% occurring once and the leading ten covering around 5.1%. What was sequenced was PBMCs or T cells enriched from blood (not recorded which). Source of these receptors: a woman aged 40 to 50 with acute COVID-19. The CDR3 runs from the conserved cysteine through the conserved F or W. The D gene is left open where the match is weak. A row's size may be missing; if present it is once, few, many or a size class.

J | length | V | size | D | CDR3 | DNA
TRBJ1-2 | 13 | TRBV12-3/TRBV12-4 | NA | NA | CASSLWGTGGYTF | TGTGCCAGCAGTTTATGGGGCACCGGAGGCTACACCTTC
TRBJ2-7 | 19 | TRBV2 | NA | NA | CASSEALYSGSSLIYEQYF | TGTGCCAGCAGTGAAGCGCTTTATTCAGGTTCTAGCCTTATTTACGAGCAGTACTTC
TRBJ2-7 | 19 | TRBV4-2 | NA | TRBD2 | CASSQVGGGNPSIAYEQYF | TGTGCCAGCAGCCAAGTTGGGGGAGGGAACCCCTCTATAGCTTACGAGCAGTACTTC
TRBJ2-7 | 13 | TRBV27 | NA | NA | CASSHQGFYEQYF | TGTGCCAGCAGCCATCAGGGATTCTACGAGCAGTACTTC
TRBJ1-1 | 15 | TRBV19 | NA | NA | CASSRKETLNTEAFF | TGTGCCAGTAGTCGGAAGGAGACCCTGAACACTGAAGCTTTCTTT
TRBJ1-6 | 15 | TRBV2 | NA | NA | CASSDRNLINSPLHF | TGTGCCAGCAGTGACAGGAACCTAATTAATTCACCCCTCCACTTT
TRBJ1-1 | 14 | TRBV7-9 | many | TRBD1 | CASSLDRGPTEAFF | TGTGCCAGCAGCCTCGACAGGGGCCCCACTGAAGCTTTCTTT
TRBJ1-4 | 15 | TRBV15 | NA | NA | CATSRDPGLGEKLFF | TGTGCCACCAGCAGAGATCCGGGGTTGGGTGAAAAACTGTTTTTT
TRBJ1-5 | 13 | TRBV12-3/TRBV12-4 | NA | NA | CASSFRESEPQHF | TGTGCCAGCAGTTTTAGGGAGTCAGAGCCCCAGCATTTT
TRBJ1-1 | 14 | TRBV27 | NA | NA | CASRRGQWNTEAFF | TGTGCCAGCAGGCGTGGTCAATGGAACACTGAAGCTTTCTTT
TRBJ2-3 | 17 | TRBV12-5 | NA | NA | CASGLVLGPPRGDTQYF | TGTGCTAGTGGTTTGGTACTGGGGCCGCCGCGGGGAGATACGCAGTATTTT
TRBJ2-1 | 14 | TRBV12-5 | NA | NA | CASGSPGGGNEQFF | TGTGCTAGTGGTTCCCCAGGGGGAGGCAATGAGCAGTTCTTC
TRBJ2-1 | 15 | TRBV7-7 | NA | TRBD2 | CASSPLAGVYNEQFF | TGTGCTAGCAGTCCGCTAGCGGGAGTCTACAATGAGCAGTTCTTC
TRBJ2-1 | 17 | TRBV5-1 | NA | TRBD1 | CASSPRAGTVGYNEQFF | TGCGCCAGCAGCCCGAGGGCCGGGACAGTGGGGTACAATGAGCAGTTCTTC
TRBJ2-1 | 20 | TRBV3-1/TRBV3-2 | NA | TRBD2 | CASSRLSGLAGGPVRNEQFF | TGTGCCAGCAGCCGCCTATCCGGACTAGCGGGAGGGCCGGTTCGGAATGAGCAGTTCTTC
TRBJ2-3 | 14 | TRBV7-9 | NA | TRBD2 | CAIPIGLGTDTQYF | TGTGCCATTCCAATCGGACTAGGGACAGATACGCAGTATTTT
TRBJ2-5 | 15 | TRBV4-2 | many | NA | CASSPGQGSVETQYF | TGTGCCAGCAGCCCCGGGCAGGGGAGTGTGGAGACCCAGTACTTC
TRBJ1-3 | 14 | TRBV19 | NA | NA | CASTSQAVGNTIYF | TGTGCCAGTACCTCCCAGGCAGTCGGAAACACCATATATTTT
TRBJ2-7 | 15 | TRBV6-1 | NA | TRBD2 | CASSEPSGSREEQYF | TGTGCCAGCAGTGAACCTAGCGGGAGCCGAGAGGAGCAGTACTTC
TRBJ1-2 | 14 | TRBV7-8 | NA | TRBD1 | CASSLGQGEYGYTF | TGTGCCAGCAGCCTGGGACAGGGGGAATATGGCTACACCTTC
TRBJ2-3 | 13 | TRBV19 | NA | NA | CASGQSSTDTQYF | TGTGCCAGCGGACAGTCCTCCACAGATACGCAGTATTTT
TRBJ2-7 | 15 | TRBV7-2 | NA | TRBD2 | CASSFVTSGGYEQYF | TGTGCCAGCAGCTTTGTTACTAGCGGGGGGTACGAGCAGTACTTC
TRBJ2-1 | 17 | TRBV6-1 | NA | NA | CASSEARIGSRYNEQFF | TGTGCCAGCAGTGAAGCGCGGATAGGTTCTCGCTACAATGAGCAGTTCTTC
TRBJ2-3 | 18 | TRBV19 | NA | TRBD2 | CASSIETSGLAITDTQYF | TGTGCCAGTAGTATAGAAACTTCGGGACTAGCGATCACAGATACGCAGTATTTT
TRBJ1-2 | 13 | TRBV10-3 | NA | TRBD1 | CAVTPRDREGYTF | TGTGCCGTTACCCCCAGGGACAGGGAAGGCTACACCTTC
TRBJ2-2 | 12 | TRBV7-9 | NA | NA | CASSRLTGELFF | TGTGCCAGCAGCCGACTCACCGGGGAGCTGTTTTTT
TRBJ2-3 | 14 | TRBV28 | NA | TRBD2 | CASKGGLAGYVQYF | TGTGCCAGCAAAGGGGGACTAGCGGGATACGTGCAGTATTTT
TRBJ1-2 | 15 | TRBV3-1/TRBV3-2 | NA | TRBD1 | CASSNDRGLNYGYTF | TGTGCCAGCAGCAACGACAGGGGACTTAACTATGGCTACACCTTC
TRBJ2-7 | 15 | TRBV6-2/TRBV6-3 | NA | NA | CASSYSSWGLYEQYF | TGTGCCAGCAGTTACTCGAGTTGGGGACTCTACGAGCAGTACTTC
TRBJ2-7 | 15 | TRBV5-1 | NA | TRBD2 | CASSISGLAGDAQYF | TGCGCCAGCAGTATATCGGGACTAGCGGGAGATGCGCAGTACTTC
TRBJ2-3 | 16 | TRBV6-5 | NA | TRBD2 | CASSYVAGGGADTQYF | TGTGCCAGCAGTTACGTAGCGGGAGGAGGGGCAGATACGCAGTATTTT
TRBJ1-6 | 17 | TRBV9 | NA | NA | CASSVGDSHSYNSPLHF | TGTGCCAGCAGCGTAGGCGACAGTCACTCCTATAATTCACCCCTCCACTTT
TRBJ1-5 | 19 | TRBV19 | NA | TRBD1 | CASSIGPTDRGLSNQPQHF | TGTGCCAGTAGTATAGGCCCCACGGACAGGGGTCTTAGCAATCAGCCCCAGCATTTT
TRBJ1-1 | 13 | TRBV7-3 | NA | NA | CASSAERNTEAFF | TGTGCCAGCAGCGCCGAGAGGAACACTGAAGCTTTCTTT
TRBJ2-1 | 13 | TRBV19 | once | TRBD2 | CASSSRGNNEQFF | TGTGCCAGTAGTTCGCGGGGGAACAATGAGCAGTTCTTC
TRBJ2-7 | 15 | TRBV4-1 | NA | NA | CASSRDGQQSYEQYF | TGCGCCAGCAGCCGGGACGGACAGCAATCCTACGAGCAGTACTTC
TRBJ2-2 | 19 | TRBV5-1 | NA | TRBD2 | CASTPSTSGRASSTGELFF | TGCGCCAGCACCCCTTCGACTAGCGGGAGGGCCAGTAGCACCGGGGAGCTGTTTTTT
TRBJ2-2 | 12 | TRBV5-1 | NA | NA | CASSFRAGELFF | TGCGCCAGCAGCTTCAGGGCCGGGGAGCTGTTTTTT
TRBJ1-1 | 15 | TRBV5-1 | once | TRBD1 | CASSLVQGKNTEAFF | TGCGCCAGCAGCTTGGTACAGGGGAAGAACACTGAAGCTTTCTTT
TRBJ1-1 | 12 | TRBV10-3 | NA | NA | CAIRALNTEAFF | TGTGCCATCAGGGCCTTGAACACTGAAGCTTTCTTT
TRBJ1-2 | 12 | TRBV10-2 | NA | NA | CASRRDDYGYTF | TGCGCCAGCAGGCGGGACGACTATGGCTACACCTTC
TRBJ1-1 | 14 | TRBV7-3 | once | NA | CASSLDGGRSEAFF | TGTGCCAGCAGCCTAGATGGGGGCCGTTCTGAAGCTTTCTTT
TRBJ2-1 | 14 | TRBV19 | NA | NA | CASTSFLAGNEQFF | TGTGCCAGTACCTCATTTCTGGCGGGGAATGAGCAGTTCTTC
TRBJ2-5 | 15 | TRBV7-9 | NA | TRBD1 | CASSLLTGGGETQYF | TGTGCCAGCAGCTTACTGACAGGGGGCGGGGAGACCCAGTACTTC
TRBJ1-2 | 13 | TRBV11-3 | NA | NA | CASSLTGGEGYTF | TGTGCCAGCAGCCTCACGGGAGGGGAGGGCTACACCTTC
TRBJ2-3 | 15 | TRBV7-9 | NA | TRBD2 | CASSRISGRVDTQYF | TGTGCCAGCAGCCGGATTAGCGGGAGGGTGGATACGCAGTATTTT
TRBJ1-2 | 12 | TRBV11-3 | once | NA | CASSLETYGYTF | TGTGCCAGCAGCTTAGAGACTTATGGCTACACCTTC
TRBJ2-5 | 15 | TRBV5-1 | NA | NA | CASSLVGGGKETQYF | TGCGCCAGCAGCTTGGTGGGCGGGGGCAAAGAGACCCAGTACTTC
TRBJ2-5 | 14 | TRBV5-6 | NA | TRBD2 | CASSYAGTSAIQYF | TGTGCCAGCAGTTATGCCGGGACTAGCGCTATCCAGTACTTC
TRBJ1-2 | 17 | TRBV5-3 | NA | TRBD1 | CARGSHRGQNLNYGYTF | TGTGCCAGAGGATCACACAGGGGACAAAACCTTAACTATGGCTACACCTTC
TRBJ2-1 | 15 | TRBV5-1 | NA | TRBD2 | CASSLPAGSYNEQFF | TGCGCCAGCAGCTTGCCAGCGGGATCGTACAATGAGCAGTTCTTC
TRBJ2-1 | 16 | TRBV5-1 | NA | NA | CASSSGQSLSYNEQFF | TGCGCCAGCAGCTCTGGACAGTCACTCTCCTACAATGAGCAGTTCTTC
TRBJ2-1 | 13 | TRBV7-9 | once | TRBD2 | CASSWTSPNEQFF | TGTGCCAGCAGCTGGACTAGTCCGAATGAGCAGTTCTTC
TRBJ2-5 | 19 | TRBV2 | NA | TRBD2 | CASSEALLKTSGSSETQYF | TGTGCCAGCAGTGAAGCGCTCCTGAAGACTAGCGGGAGTAGTGAGACCCAGTACTTC
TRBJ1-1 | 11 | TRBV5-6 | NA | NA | CASSLLAEAFF | TGTGCCAGCAGCTTGTTGGCCGAAGCTTTCTTT
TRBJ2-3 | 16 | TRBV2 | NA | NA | CASSDSGRTSTDTQYF | TGTGCCAGCAGTGACTCGGGCAGGACTTCCACAGATACGCAGTATTTT